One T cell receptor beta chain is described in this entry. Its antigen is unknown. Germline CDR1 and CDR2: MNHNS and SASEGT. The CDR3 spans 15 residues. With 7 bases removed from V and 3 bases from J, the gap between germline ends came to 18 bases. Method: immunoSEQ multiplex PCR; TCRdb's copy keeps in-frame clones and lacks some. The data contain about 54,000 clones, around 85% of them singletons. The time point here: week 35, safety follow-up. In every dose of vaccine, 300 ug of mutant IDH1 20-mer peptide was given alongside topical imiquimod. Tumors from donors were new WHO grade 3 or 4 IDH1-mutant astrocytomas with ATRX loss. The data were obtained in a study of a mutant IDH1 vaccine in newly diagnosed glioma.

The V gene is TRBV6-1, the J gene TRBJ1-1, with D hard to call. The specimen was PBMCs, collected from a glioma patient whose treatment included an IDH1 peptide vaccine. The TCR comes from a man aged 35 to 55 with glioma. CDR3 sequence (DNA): TGTGCCAGCACCCGGCAGGTTATCCGGGACACTGAAGCTTTCTTT. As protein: CASTRQVIRDTEAFF.